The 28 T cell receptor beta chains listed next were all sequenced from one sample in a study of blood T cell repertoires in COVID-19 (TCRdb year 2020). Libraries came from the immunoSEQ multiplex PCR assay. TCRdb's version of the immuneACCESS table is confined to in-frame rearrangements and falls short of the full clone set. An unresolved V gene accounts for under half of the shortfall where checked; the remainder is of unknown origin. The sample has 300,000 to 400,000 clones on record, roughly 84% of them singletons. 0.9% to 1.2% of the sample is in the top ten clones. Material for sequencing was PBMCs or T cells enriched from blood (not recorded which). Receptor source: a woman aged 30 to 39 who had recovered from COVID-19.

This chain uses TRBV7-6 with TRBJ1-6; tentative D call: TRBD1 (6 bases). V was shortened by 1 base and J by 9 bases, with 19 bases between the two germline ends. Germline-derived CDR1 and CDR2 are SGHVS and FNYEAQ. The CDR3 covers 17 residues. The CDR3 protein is CASSLDPRGPLGSPLHF. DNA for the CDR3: TGTGCCAGCAGCTTAGACCCCAGGGGACCCTTGGGTTCACCCCTCCACTTT.

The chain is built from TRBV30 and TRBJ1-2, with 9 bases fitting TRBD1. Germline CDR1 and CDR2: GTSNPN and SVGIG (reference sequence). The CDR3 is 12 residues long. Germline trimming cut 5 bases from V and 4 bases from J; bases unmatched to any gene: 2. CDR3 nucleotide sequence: TGTGCCTGGGGACAGGGGAGCTATGGCTACACCTTC. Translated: CAWGQGSYGYTF.

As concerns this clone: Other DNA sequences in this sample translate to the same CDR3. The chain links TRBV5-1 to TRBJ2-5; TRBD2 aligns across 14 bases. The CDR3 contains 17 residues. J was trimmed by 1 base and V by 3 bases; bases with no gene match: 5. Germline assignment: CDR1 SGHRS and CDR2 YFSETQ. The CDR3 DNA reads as TGCGCCAGCAGCTCGGGACTAGCGGGGGCCCTCCAAGAGACCCAGTACTTC. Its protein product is CASSSGLAGALQETQYF.

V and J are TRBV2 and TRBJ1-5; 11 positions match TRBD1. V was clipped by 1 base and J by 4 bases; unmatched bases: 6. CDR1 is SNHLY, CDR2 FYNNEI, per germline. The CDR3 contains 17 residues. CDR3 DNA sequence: TGTGCCAGCAGTGAAGGGACAGGGGGCTTGGGAAATCAGCCCCAGCATTTT. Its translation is CASSEGTGGLGNQPQHF.

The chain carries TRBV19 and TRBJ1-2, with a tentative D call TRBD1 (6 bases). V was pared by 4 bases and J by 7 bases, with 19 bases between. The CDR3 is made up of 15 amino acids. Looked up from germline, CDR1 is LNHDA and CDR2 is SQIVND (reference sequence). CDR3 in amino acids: CASSTLGGEYVGYTF. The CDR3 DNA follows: TGTGCCAGTAGTACCCTAGGGGGGGAGTACGTTGGCTACACCTTC.

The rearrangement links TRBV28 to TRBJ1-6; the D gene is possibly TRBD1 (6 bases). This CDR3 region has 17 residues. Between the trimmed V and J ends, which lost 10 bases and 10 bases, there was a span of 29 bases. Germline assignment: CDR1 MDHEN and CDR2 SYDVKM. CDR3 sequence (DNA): TGTGCCATTCAGTTAAATAGGGGGAACCGGGGCTTCTCACCCCTCCACTTT. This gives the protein CAIQLNRGNRGFSPLHF.

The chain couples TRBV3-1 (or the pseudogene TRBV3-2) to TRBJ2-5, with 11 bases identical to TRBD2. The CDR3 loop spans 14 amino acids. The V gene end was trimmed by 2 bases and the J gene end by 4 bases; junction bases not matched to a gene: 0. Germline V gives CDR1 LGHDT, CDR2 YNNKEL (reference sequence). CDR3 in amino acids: CASSQLAGGETQYF. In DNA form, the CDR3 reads TGTGCCAGCAGCCAACTAGCGGGGGGAGAGACCCAGTACTTC.

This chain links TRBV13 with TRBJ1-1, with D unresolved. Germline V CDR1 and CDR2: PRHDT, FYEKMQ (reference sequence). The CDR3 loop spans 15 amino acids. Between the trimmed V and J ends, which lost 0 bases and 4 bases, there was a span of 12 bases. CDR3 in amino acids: CASSLGLLPSTEAFF. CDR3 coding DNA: TGTGCCAGCAGCTTAGGCCTACTTCCGAGCACTGAAGCTTTCTTT.

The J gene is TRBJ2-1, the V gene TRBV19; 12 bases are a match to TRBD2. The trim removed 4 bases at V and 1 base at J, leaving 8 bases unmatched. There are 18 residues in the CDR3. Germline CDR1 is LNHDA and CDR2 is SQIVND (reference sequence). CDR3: CASSTLAGGYGSYNEQFF. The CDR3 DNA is TGTGCCAGTAGTACGCTAGCGGGGGGGTACGGGTCCTACAATGAGCAGTTCTTC.

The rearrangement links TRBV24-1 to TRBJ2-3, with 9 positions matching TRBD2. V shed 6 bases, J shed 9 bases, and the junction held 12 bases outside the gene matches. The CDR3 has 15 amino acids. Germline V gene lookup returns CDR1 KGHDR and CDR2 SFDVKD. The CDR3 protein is CATSPHSGGGGTQYF. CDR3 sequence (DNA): TGTGCCACCAGTCCTCATAGCGGGGGCGGGGGGACGCAGTATTTT.

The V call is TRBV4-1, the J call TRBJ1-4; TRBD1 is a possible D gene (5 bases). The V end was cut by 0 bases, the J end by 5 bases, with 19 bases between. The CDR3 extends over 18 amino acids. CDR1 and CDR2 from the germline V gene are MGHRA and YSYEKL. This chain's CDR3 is CASSQDLGPATINEKLFF. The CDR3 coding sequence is TGCGCCAGCAGCCAAGATCTGGGGCCAGCAACGATCAATGAAAAACTGTTTTTT.

The CDR3 DNA reads as TGTGCCAGCACCAGGGGACCCTACGAGCAGTACTTC. Translated: CASTRGPYEQYF. The chain employs TRBV6-5 and TRBJ2-7; maybe TRBD1 (6 bases). CDR1 and CDR2 from the germline V gene are MNHEY and SVGAGI. V was shortened by 7 bases and J by 2 bases, with 9 bases between the two germline ends. The CDR3 contains 12 residues.

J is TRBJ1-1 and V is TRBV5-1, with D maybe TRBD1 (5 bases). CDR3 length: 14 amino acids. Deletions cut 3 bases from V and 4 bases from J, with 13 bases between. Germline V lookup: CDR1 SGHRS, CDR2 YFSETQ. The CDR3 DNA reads TGCGCCAGCAGCTCGGACGGCCAGGGCACTGAAGCTTTCTTT. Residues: CASSSDGQGTEAFF.

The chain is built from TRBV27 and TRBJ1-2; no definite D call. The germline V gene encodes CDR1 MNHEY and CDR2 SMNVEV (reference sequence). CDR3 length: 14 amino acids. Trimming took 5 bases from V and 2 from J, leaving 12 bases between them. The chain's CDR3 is CASSRDGINYGYTF. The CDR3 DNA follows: TGTGCCAGCAGTCGCGACGGGATCAACTATGGCTACACCTTC.

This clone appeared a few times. The CDR3, as DNA: TGTGCCAGCAGTACCGGGACAGGTGATATCCTCTCCTACGAGCAGTACTTC. The encoded protein is CASSTGTGDILSYEQYF. The rearrangement joins TRBV28 to TRBJ2-7; 8 bases line up with TRBD1. V lost 5 bases and J lost 0; bases outside the gene matches: 12. CDR1 is MDHEN and CDR2 is SYDVKM in the germline V gene. CDR3 length: 17 amino acids.

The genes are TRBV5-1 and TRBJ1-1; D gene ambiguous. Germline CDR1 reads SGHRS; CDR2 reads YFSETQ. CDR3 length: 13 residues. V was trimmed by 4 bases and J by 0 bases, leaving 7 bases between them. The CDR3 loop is CASSDYMNTEAFF. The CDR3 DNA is TGCGCCAGCAGCGATTACATGAACACTGAAGCTTTCTTT.

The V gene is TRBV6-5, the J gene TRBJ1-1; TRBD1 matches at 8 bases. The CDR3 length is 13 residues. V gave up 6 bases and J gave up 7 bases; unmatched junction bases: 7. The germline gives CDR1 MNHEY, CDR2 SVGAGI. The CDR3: CASRNTGGGEAFF. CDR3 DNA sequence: TGTGCCAGCAGGAACACAGGGGGTGGTGAAGCTTTCTTT.

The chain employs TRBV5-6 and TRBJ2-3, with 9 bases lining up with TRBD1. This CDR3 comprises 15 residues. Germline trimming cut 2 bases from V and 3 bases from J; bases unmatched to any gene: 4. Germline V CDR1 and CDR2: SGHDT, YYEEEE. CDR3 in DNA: TGTGCCAGCAGCTTTTACGACAGGGGGACAGATACGCAGTATTTT. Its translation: CASSFYDRGTDTQYF.

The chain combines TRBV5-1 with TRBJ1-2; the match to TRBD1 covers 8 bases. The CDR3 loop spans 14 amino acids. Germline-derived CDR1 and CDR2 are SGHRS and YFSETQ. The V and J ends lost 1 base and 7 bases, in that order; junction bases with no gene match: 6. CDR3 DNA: TGCGCCAGCAGCTTGACCCAGGGGGCCGGTGGCTACACCTTC. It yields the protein CASSLTQGAGGYTF.

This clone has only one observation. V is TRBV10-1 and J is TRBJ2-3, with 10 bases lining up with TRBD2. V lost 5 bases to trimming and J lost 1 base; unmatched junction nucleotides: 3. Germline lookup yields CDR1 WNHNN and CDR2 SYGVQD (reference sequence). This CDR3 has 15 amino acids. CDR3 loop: CASSPTSGGTDTQYF. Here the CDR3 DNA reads TGCGCCAGCAGTCCCACTAGCGGGGGCACAGATACGCAGTATTTT.

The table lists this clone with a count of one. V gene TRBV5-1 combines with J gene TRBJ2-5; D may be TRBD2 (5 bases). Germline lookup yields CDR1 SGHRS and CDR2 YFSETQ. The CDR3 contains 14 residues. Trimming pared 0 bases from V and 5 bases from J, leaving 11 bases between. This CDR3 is CASSLVLSGETQYF. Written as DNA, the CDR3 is TGCGCCAGCAGCTTGGTACTTTCGGGGGAGACCCAGTACTTC.

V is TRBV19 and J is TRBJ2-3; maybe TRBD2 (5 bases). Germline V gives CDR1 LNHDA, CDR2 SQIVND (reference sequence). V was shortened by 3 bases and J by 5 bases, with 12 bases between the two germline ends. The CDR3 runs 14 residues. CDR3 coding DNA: TGTGCCAGTAGTATTGGACTGAATCGAGATACGCAGTATTTT. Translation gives CASSIGLNRDTQYF.

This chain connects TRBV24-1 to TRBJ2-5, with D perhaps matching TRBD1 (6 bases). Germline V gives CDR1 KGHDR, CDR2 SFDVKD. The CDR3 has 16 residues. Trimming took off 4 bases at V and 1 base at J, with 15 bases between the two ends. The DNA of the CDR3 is TGTGCCACCAGTGACTCCAGACAGGCCCGCCAAGAGACCCAGTACTTC. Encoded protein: CATSDSRQARQETQYF.

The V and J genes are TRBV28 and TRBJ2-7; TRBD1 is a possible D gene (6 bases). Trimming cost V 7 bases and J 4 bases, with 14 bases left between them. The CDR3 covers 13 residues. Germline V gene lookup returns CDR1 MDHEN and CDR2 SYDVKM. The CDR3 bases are TGTGCCAGCACCCTAGGGGGTCAGTACGAGCAGTACTTC. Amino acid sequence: CASTLGGQYEQYF.

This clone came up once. The CDR3 loop reads CASRGGGYNEQFF. The CDR3 coding sequence is TGTGCCAGTAGGGGAGGGGGCTACAATGAGCAGTTCTTC. The V gene is TRBV19, the J gene TRBJ2-1; TRBD2 might be the D (7 bases). V was shortened by 6 bases and J by 3 bases, with 9 bases between the two germline ends. CDR3 size: 13 residues. Germline CDR1 reads LNHDA; CDR2 reads SQIVND (reference sequence).

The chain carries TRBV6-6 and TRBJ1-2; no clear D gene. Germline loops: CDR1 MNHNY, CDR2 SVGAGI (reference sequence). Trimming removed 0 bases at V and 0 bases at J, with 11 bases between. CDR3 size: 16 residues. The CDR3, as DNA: TGTGCCAGCAGTTACTCATTTGACACTTCTAACTATGGCTACACCTTC. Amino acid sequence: CASSYSFDTSNYGYTF.

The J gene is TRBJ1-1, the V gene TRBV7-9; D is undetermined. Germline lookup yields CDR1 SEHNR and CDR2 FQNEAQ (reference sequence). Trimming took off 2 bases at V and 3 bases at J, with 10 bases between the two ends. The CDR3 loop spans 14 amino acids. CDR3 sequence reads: CASSLKRSDTEAFF. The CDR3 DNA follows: TGTGCCAGCAGCTTAAAGAGGAGTGACACTGAAGCTTTCTTT. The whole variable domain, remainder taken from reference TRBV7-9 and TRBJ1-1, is DTGVSQNPRHKITKRGQNVTFRCDPISEHNRLYWYRQTLGQGPEFLTYFQNEAQLEKSRLLSDRFSAERPKGSFSTLEIQRTEQGDSAMYLCASSLKRSDTEAFFGQGTRLTVV.

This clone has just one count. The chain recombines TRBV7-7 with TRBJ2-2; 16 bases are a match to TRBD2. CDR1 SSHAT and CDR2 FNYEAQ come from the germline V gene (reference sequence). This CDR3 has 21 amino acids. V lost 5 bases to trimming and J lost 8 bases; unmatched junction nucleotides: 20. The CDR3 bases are TGTGCCAGCAGCCCGACCGGGACTAGCGGGGGGGCCTTTCTTCCCTCGGGGGAGCTGTTTTTT. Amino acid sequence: CASSPTGTSGGAFLPSGELFF.